This T cell receptor (beta chain) was captured by sequencing in a study of shared clonotypes between healthy human individuals. CD45RO-negative CD8 cells positively selected for CCR7 made up the naive population, which excluded terminally differentiated effector memory CD45RA+ cells. Deletions cut 6 bases from V and 11 bases from J, with 19 bases between. The CDR3 contains 13 residues. CDR1 and CDR2 from the germline V gene are SEHNR and FQNEAQ (reference sequence). Sequenced by immunoSEQ multiplex PCR; TCRdb stores in-frame clones only, minus some. This repertoire shows roughly 2.1 million clones, 93% found once; its top ten account for approximately 1.7%.

Source material: naive CD8+ T cells from PBMCs. The gene calls are TRBV7-9 and TRBJ2-5; tentatively, D is TRBD2 (6 bases). The receptor was isolated from a man younger than 35 in good health. Some clones in this sample may be carry-over from other donors' samples. CDR3 DNA: TGTGCCAGCAGTAGCGGCGCAAATCGGGGTCAGTACTTC. It specifies CASSSGANRGQYF. The whole variable domain, filled in from reference TRBV7-9 and TRBJ2-5, reads DTGVSQNPRHKITKRGQNVTFRCDPISEHNRLYWYRQTLGQGPEFLTYFQNEAQLEKSRLLSDRFSAERPKGSFSTLEIQRTEQGDSAMYLCASSSGANRGQYFGPGTRLLVL.